The clone carrying this TCR beta chain was observed a single time. From germline, CDR1 is SGHDT and CDR2 YYEEEE. V was clipped by 1 base and J by 7 bases, with 9 bases between them. There are 13 residues in the CDR3. TCRdb's table, derived via immunoSEQ multiplex PCR, lists solely in-frame clones and lacks some. The repertoire holds roughly 93,000 clones, with about nine tenths as singletons. The sample belongs to a study of T cell responses to AZD1222 COVID-19 vaccine. This sequence was found in an adult who received the AZD1222 COVID-19 vaccine. The input for sequencing was peripheral blood, taken 28 days after the second AZD1222 dose. The rearrangement links TRBV5-6 to TRBJ2-1; unclear D gene. In DNA form, the CDR3 reads TGTGCCAGCAGCTTGAGCAATACAAATGAGCAGTTCTTC. Translation: CASSLSNTNEQFF.